This T cell receptor beta chain was found in a study of cytomegalovirus exposure and HLA in healthy donors. As regards this clone: The antigen is not known.

Each of the donors was a healthy bone marrow donor. CDR1 and CDR2 from the germline V gene are SGHVS and FQNEAQ. The CDR3 covers 14 residues. V dropped 6 bases and J dropped 6 bases, with 14 bases sitting between them. Study-wide points: Specific recognition of CMV antigens was confirmed in vitro for a few chains (all CMV-associated). What TCR beta sequences reportedly achieved was accurate prediction of HLA-A and HLA-B alleles in most subjects.

Researchers ran the PCR with 60 Vbeta and 13 Jbeta primers. Only in-frame clones appear in the TCRdb table, and some are missing; sequencing was by immunoSEQ multiplex PCR. The sample gives some 150,000 clones, around 73% of which show up once; approximately 1.5% is in the top ten. The rearrangement links TRBV7-8 to TRBJ2-2; a possible D gene is TRBD2 (5 bases). The clonotype was recovered from a male donor in good health and CMV-seronegative. The sequencing sample was made of PBMCs. The CDR3 bases are TGTGCCAGCAGTCATAGAGCGGTTCCCGGGGAGCTGTTTTTT. Translation: CASSHRAVPGELFF.